The clone carrying this T cell receptor beta chain was counted between two and nine times. Patients picked for sequencing had shown CD8+CD57+ cell expansion detected by flow cytometry. The sample comes from a study of CD8+CD57+ T cells in acquired aplastic anemia. Genomic DNA constituted the template upon which TCR beta VDJ and CDR3 profiling was performed. TCRdb re-analysed the reads in MiXCR, keeping a single row per CDR3 protein. The sample includes roughly 100,000 distinct CDR3 sequences, around 62% of them seen just once. Sequencing was done on a sample of sorted CD4+, CD8+, or CD8+CD57+ T cells (not recorded which) from PBMCs. The clonotype comes from a human donor with aplastic anemia.

CDR3 in amino acids: CATSPRREGTYEQYF. The CDR3 nucleotides are TGTGCCACCAGCCCCAGGCGGGAGGGTACCTACGAGCAGTACTTC. The chain joins TRBV15 to TRBJ2-7; TRBD2 matches 9 bases. V trimming: 5 bases; J trimming: 2 bases; junction bases outside the gene matches: 7. This CDR3 spans 15 amino acids. Germline V CDR1 and CDR2: LNHNV, YYDKDF (reference sequence).